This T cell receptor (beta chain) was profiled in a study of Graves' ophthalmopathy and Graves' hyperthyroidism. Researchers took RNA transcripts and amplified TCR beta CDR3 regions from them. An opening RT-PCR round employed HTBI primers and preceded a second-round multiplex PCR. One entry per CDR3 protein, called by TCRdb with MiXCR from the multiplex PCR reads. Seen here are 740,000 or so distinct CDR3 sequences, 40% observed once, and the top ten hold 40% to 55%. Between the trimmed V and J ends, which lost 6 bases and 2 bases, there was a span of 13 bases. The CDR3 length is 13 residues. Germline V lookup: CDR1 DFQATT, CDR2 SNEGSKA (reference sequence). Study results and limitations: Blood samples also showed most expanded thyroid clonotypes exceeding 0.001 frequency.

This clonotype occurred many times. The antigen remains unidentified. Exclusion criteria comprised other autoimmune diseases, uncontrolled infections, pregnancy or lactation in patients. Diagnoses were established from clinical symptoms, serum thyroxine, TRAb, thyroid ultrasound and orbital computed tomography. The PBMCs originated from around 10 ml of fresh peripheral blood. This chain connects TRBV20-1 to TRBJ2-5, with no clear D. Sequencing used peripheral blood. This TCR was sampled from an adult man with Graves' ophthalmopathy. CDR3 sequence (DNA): TGCAGTGCAATGAGCCTCAGGCAAGAGACCCAGTACTTC. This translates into CSAMSLRQETQYF.